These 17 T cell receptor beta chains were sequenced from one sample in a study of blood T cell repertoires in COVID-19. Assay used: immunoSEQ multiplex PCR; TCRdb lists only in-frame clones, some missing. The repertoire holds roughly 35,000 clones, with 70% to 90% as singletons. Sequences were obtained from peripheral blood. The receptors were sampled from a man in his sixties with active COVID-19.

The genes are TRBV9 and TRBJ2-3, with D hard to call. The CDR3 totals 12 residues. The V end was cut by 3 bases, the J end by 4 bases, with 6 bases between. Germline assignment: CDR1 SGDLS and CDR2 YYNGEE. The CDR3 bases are TGTGCCAGCAGCGCAGAGGCAGATACGCAGTATTTT. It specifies CASSAEADTQYF.

In nucleotides, the CDR3 is TGTGCCAGCAGCCAAGATTGGGGGACTAGCGGCCCCACAGATACGCAGTATTTT. Protein sequence: CASSQDWGTSGPTDTQYF. The chain carries TRBV3-1 (or the pseudogene TRBV3-2) and TRBJ2-3; 11 nucleotides match TRBD2. CDR3 size: 18 residues. J gave up 2 bases and V 0 bases, and 7 bases lay outside the gene matches. Germline V gene data show CDR1 as LGHDT and CDR2 as YNNKEL (reference sequence).

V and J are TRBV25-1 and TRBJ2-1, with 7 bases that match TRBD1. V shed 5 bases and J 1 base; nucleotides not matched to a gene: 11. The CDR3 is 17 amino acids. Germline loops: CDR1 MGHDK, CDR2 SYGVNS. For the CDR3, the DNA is TGTGCCAGCAGTAGCACACAGGGGAATGGGTCCTACAATGAGCAGTTCTTC. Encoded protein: CASSSTQGNGSYNEQFF.

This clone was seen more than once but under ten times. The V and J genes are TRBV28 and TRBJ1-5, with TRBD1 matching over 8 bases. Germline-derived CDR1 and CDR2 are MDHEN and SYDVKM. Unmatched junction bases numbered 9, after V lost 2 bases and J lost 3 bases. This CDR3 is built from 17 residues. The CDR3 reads CASSLGRGRGLNQPQHF. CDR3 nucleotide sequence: TGTGCCAGCAGTTTAGGCCGAGGCAGGGGGCTCAATCAGCCCCAGCATTTT.

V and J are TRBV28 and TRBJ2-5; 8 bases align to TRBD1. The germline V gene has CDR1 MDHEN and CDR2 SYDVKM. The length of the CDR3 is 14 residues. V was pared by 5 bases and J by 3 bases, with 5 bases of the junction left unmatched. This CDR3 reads CASSPSDREETQYF. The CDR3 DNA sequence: TGTGCCAGCAGTCCCTCGGACAGGGAAGAGACCCAGTACTTC.

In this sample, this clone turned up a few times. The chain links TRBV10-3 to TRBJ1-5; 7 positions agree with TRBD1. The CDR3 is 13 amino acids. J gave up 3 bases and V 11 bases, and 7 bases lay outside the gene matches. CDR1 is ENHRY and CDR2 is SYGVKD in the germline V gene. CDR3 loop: CAVAGQLNQPQHF. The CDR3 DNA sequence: TGTGCCGTGGCGGGACAGCTCAATCAGCCCCAGCATTTT.

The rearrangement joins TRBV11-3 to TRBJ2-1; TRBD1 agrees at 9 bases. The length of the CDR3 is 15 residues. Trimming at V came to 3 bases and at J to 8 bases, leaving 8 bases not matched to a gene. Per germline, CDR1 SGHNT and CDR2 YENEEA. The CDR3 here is CASSFSGQGLDEQFF. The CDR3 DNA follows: TGTGCCAGCAGCTTCTCGGGACAGGGCCTCGATGAGCAGTTCTTC.

The CDR3 reads CASSQGGQRRGNTIYF. The CDR3 DNA reads TGTGCCAGTAGTCAGGGGGGCCAGAGAAGAGGAAACACCATATATTTT. This rearrangement joins TRBV19 to TRBJ1-3, with 7 bases fitting TRBD1. Germline trimming cut 5 bases from V and 4 bases from J; bases unmatched to any gene: 11. This CDR3 is built from 16 residues. Germline CDR1 LNHDA, CDR2 SQIVND (reference sequence).

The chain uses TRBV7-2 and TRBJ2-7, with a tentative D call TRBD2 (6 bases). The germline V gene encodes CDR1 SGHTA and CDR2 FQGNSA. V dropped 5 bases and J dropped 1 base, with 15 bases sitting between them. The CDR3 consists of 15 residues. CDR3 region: CASSLSHGLSYEQYF. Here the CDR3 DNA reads TGTGCCAGCAGCCTCTCCCATGGACTATCCTACGAGCAGTACTTC.

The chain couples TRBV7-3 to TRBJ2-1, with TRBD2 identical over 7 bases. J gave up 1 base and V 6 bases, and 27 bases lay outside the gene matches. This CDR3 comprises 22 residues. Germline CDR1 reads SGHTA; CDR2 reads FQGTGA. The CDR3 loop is CASSSRNFSGAPPIWSYNEQFF. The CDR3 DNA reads TGTGCCAGCAGTTCCCGGAACTTCAGCGGGGCGCCCCCCATTTGGTCCTACAATGAGCAGTTCTTC.

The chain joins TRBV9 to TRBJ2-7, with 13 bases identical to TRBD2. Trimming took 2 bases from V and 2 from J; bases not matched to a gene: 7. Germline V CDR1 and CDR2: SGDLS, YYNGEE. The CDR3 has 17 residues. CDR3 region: CASSVGRLAGGTYEQYF. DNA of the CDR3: TGTGCCAGCAGCGTCGGTCGACTAGCGGGAGGTACCTACGAGCAGTACTTC. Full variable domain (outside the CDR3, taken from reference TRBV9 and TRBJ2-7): DSGVTQTPKHLITATGQRVTLRCSPRSGDLSVYWYQQSLDQGLQFLIQYYNGEERAKGNILERFSAQQFPDLHSELNLSSLELGDSALYFCASSVGRLAGGTYEQYFGPGTRLTVT.

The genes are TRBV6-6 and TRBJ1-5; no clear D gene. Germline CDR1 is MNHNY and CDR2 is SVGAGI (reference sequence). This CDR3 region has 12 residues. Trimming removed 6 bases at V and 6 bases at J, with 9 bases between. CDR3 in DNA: TGTGCCAGCAGGGAGGTGAGTCAGCCCCAGCATTTT. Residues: CASREVSQPQHF.

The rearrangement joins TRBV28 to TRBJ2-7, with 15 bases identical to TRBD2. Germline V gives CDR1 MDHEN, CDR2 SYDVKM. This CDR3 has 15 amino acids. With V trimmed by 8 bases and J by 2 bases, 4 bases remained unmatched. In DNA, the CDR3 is TGTGCCAGCGCTAGGACTAGCGGGGGGGCCTACGAGCAGTACTTC. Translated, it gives CASARTSGGAYEQYF.

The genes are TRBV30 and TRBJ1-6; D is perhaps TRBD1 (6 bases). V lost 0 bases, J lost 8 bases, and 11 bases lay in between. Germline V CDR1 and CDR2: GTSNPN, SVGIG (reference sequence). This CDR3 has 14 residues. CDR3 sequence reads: CAWSVRRGYSPLHF. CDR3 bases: TGTGCCTGGAGTGTACGCAGGGGATATTCACCCCTCCACTTT.

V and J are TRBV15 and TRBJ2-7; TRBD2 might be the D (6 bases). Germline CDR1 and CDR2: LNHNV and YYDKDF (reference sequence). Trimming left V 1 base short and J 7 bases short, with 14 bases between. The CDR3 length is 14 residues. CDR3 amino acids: CATSRGASAGEQYF. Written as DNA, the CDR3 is TGTGCCACCAGCAGAGGGGCTAGCGCGGGTGAGCAGTACTTC.

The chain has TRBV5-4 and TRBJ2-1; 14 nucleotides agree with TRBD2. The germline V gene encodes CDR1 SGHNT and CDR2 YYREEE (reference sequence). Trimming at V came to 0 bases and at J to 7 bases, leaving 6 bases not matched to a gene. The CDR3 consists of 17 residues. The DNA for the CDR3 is TGTGCCAGCAGCTTGGCGGGACTAGCGGGAGCAGGGAATGAGCAGTTCTTC. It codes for CASSLAGLAGAGNEQFF.

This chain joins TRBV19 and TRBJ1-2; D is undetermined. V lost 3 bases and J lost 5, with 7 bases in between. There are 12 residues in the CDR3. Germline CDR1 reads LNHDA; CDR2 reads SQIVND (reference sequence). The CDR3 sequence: CASSMRRYGYTF. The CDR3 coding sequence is TGTGCCAGTAGTATGCGGCGGTATGGCTACACCTTC.